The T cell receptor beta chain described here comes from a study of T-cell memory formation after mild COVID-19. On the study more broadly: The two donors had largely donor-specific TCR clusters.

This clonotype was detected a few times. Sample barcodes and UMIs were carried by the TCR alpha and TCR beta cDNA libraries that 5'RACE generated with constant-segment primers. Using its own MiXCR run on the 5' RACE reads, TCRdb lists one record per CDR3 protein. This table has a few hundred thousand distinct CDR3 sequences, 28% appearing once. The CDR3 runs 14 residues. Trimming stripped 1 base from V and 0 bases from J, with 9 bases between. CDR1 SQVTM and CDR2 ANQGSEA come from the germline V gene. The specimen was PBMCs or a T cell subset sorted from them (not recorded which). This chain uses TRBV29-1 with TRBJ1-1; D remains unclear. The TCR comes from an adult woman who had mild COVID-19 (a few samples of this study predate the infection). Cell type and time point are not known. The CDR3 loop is CSVEVRAVNTEAFF. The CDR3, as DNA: TGCAGCGTTGAAGTACGGGCAGTGAACACTGAAGCTTTCTTT.